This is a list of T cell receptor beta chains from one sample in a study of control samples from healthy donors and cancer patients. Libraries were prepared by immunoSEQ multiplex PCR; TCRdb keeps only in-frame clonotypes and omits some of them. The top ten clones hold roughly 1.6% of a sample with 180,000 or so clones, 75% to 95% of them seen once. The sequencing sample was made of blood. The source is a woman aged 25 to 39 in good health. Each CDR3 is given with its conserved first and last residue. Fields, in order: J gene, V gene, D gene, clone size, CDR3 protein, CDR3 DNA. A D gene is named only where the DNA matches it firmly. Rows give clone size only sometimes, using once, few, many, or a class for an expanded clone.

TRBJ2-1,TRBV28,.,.,CASTGLKSSYNEQFF,TGTGCCAGCACGGGGCTGAAGAGCTCCTACAATGAGCAGTTCTTC
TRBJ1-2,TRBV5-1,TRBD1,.,CASSLEQGAGYGYTF,TGCGCCAGCAGCTTGGAACAGGGGGCTGGCTATGGCTACACCTTC
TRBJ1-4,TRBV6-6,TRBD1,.,CASSPRDRTNEKLFF,TGTGCCAGCAGTCCCCGGGACAGAACTAATGAAAAACTGTTTTTT
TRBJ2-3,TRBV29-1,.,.,CSVGGRTDTQYF,TGCAGCGTCGGGGGCCGCACAGATACGCAGTATTTT
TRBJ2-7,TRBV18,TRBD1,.,CASSPGQVYEQYF,TGTGCCAGCTCACCAGGACAGGTCTACGAGCAGTACTTC
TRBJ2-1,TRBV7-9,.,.,CASSSLRHGNEQFF,TGTGCCAGCAGCTCCCTAAGACATGGCAATGAGCAGTTCTTC
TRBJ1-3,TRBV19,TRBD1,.,CASSTDRGGNTIYF,TGTGCCAGTAGCACCGACAGGGGCGGAAACACCATATATTTT
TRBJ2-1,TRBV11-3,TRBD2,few,CASSLGREAYNEQFF,TGTGCCAGCAGCTTAGGACGGGAGGCCTACAATGAGCAGTTCTTC
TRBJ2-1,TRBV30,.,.,CAWRGYYNEQFF,TGTGCCTGGAGGGGTTATTACAATGAGCAGTTCTTC
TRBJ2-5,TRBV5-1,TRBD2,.,CASSRTSEETQYF,TGCGCCAGCAGCCGGACTAGCGAAGAGACCCAGTACTTC
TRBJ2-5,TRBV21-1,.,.,CASSKWDSQETQYF,TGTGCCAGCAGCAAATGGGACAGCCAAGAGACCCAGTACTTC
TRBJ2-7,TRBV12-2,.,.,CASRLRFYEQYF,TGTGCAAGTCGCTTACGTTTCTACGAGCAGTACTTC
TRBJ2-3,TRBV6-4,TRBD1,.,CASSDSRQGSDTQYF,TGTGCCAGCAGTGACTCCCGACAGGGTTCAGATACGCAGTATTTT
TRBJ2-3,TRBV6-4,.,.,CASSAGDKGHTDTQYF,TGTGCCAGCAGTGCCGGGGACAAGGGACACACAGATACGCAGTATTTT
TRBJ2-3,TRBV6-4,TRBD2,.,CASSALAGSTDTQYF,TGTGCCAGCAGTGCCCTAGCGGGGAGCACAGATACGCAGTATTTT
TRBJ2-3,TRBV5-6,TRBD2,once,CASSLARVGLVSDTQYF,TGTGCCAGCAGCTTGGCCAGGGTGGGACTAGTATCCGATACGCAGTATTTT
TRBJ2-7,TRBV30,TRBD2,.,CAWSVRGGRVYEQYF,TGTGCCTGGAGTGTACGGGGGGGGAGGGTCTACGAGCAGTACTTC
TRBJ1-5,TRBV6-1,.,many,CASSEAGGNQPQHF,TGTGCCAGCAGTGAAGCAGGGGGCAATCAGCCCCAGCATTTT
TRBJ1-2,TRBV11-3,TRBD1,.,CASSPGTGGRGYTF,TGTGCCAGCAGCCCCGGGACAGGGGGCCGTGGCTACACCTTC
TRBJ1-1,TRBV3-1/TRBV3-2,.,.,CASSQGHQNTEAFF,TGTGCCAGCAGCCAAGGACATCAGAACACTGAAGCTTTCTTT
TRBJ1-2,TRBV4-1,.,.,CASSQYRVGDYGYTF,TGCGCCAGCAGCCAATACCGGGTAGGGGACTATGGCTACACCTTC
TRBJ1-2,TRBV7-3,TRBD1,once,CASSLQRGLGYTF,TGTGCCAGCAGCTTACAAAGGGGGCTTGGCTACACCTTC
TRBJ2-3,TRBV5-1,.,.,CASSLGGRDTQYF,TGCGCCAGCAGCTTGGGAGGAAGAGATACGCAGTATTTT
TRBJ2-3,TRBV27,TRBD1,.,CASSSGQGTDTQYF,TGTGCCAGCAGTTCCGGACAGGGGACAGATACGCAGTATTTT
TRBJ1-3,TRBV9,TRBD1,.,CASSRDSSGNTIYF,TGTGCCAGCAGCCGGGACAGCTCTGGAAACACCATATATTTT
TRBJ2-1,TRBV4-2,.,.,CASSQVGDEQFF,TGTGCCAGCAGCCAAGTCGGCGATGAGCAGTTCTTC
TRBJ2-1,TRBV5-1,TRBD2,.,CASSLVGGGAGYEQFF,TGCGCCAGCAGCTTGGTGGGCGGGGGGGCCGGGTATGAGCAGTTCTTC
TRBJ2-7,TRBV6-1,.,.,CASSELDWTYEQYF,TGTGCCAGCAGTGAATTAGACTGGACCTACGAGCAGTACTTC
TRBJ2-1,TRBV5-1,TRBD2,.,CASSSRGSSYNEQFF,TGCGCCAGCAGCTCGCGGGGGTCCTCCTACAATGAGCAGTTCTTC
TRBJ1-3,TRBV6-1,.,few,CASSEGQPNTIYF,TGTGCCAGCAGTGAAGGCCAGCCAAACACCATATATTTT
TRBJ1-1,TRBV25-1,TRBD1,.,CASSDTGTGNTEAFF,TGTGCCAGCAGTGACACCGGGACAGGGAACACTGAAGCTTTCTTT